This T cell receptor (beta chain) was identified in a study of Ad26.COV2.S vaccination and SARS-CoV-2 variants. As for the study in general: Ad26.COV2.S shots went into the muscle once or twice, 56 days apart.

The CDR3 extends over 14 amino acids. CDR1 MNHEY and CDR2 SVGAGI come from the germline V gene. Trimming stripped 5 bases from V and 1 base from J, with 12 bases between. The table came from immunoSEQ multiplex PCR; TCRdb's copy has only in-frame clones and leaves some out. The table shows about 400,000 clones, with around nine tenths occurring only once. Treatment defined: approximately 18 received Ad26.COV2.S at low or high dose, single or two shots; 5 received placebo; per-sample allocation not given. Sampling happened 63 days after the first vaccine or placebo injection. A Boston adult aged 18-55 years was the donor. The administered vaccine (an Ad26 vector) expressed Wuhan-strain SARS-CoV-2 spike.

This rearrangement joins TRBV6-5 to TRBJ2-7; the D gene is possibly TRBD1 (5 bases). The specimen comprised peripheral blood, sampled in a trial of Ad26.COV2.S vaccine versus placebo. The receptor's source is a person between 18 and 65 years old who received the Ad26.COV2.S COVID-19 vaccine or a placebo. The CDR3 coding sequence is TGTGCCAGCAGTCCCCGACAGACATCCTACGAGCAGTACTTC. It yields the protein CASSPRQTSYEQYF.